The 7 T cell receptor beta chains presented below share a single source sample, sequenced in a study of CD8 T cells in ankylosing spondylitis (TCRdb year 2017). The library was prepared using 5' RACE. The listed sequencing device is Illumina HiSeq 2500. TCRdb passed the public sequencing reads through fastp at Q25 and MiXCR, retaining productive beta sequences. Rows matching on CDR3 protein sequence are summarized as one entry with the most common DNA and genes. The sample profile shows 350,000 or so distinct CDR3 sequences; roughly 14% of them were found once. Jointly, the top ten make up around 0.99% of the sample. Input material: blood, either unsorted or a sorted T cell fraction (not recorded which). Every receptor here comes from a male donor with ankylosing spondylitis or in good health (not recorded which).

This clonotype occurred once. The chain uses TRBV21-1 and TRBJ1-5; the table calls TRBD1, which could not be checked here. TRBV21-1 is annotated as a pseudogene. The CDR3 is made up of 14 amino acids. Here the CDR3 reads CASEGGATNQPQHF. CDR3 coding DNA: TGTGCCAGCGAGGGGGGGGCGACCAATCAGCCCCAGCATTTT.

The chain recombines TRBV20-1 with TRBJ1-2, with D possibly being TRBD1 (6 bases). The germline V gene encodes CDR1 DFQATT and CDR2 SNEGSKA (reference sequence). V dropped 1 base and J dropped 11 bases, with 17 bases sitting between them. CDR3 length: 13 residues. The CDR3 region is CSARVAGELRYTF. The CDR3, as DNA: TGCAGTGCTAGAGTAGCAGGGGAGCTCAGATACACCTTC.

This clonotype came up many times. The rearrangement uses TRBV5-1 and TRBJ2-7; D remains ambiguous. The CDR3 contains 13 residues. Trimming took off 1 base at V and 1 base at J, with 6 bases between the two ends. CDR1 is SGHRS and CDR2 is YFSETQ in the germline V gene. CDR3 bases: TGCGCCAGCAGCTTGCACGGATCCTACGAGCAGTACTTC. It is translated as CASSLHGSYEQYF.

Only a few counts were recorded for this clonotype. This chain links TRBV7-8 with TRBJ2-7, with D tentatively TRBD1 (5 bases). V lost 1 base and J lost 3, with 13 bases in between. In germline, CDR1 is SGHVS, CDR2 FQNEAQ. This CDR3 comprises 15 residues. CDR3 in DNA: TGTGCCAGCAGCTTAGGGCCCGGACAAGGCTACGAGCAGTACTTC. Its protein product is CASSLGPGQGYEQYF.

This clonotype was counted a few times. V and J are TRBV5-1 and TRBJ2-7; possibly TRBD1 for D (6 bases). Trimming stripped 4 bases from V and 2 bases from J, with 16 bases between. Germline V gene data show CDR1 as SGHRS and CDR2 as YFSETQ. This CDR3 comprises 15 residues. CDR3 DNA sequence: TGCGCCAGCAGCGTCGAAGGGACATCCCCCTACGAGCAGTACTTC. Translating gives CASSVEGTSPYEQYF.

This clonotype was seen more than once but under ten times. V is TRBV18 and J is TRBJ2-1; either TRBD1 or TRBD2 may supply D (6 bases each). The CDR3 has 15 amino acids. Deletions cut 2 bases from V and 2 bases from J, with 10 bases between. Germline CDR1 reads KGHSH; CDR2 reads LQKENI. For the CDR3, the DNA is TGTGCCAGCTCACCAGTGGGGGGCACCTACAATGAGCAGTTCTTC. The encoded protein is CASSPVGGTYNEQFF.

This clonotype showed up many times. V gene TRBV4-2 combines with J gene TRBJ1-2; perhaps TRBD1 as D (5 bases). Per the germline V gene, CDR1 is LGHNA and CDR2 is YNFKEQ. This CDR3 is built from 15 residues. V lost 2 bases, J lost 2 bases, and 12 bases lay in between. The CDR3 bases are TGTGCCAGCAGCCAATGGGGGGGGACCAACTATGGCTACACCTTC. This sequence encodes CASSQWGGTNYGYTF.